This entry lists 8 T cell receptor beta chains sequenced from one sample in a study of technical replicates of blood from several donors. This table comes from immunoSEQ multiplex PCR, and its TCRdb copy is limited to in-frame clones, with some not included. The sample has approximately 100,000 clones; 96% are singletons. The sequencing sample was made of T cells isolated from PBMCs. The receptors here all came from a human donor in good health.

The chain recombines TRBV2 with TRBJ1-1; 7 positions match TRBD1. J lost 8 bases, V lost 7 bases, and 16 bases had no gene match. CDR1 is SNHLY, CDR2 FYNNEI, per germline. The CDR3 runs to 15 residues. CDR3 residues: CASTPKLQGPLEAFF. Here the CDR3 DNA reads TGTGCCAGCACCCCTAAATTACAGGGGCCCCTGGAAGCTTTCTTT.

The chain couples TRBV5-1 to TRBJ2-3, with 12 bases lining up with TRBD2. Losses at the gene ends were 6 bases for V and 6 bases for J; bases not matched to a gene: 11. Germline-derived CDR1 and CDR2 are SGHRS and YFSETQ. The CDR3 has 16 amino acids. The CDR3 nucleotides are TGCGCCAGCAAGGAACTAGCGGGGGGACCCGACGATACGCAGTATTTT. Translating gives CASKELAGGPDDTQYF. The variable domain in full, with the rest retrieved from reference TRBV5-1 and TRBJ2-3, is KAGVTQTPRYLIKTRGQQVTLSCSPISGHRSVSWYQQTPGQGLQFLFEYFSETQRNKGNFPGRFSGRQFSNSRSEMNVSTLELGDSALYLCASKELAGGPDDTQYFGPGTRLTVL.

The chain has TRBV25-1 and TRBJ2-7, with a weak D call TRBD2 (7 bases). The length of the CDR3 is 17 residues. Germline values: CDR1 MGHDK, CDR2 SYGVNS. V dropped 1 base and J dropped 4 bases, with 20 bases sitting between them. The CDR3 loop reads CASSESGGMGSYYEQYF. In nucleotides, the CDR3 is TGTGCCAGCAGTGAATCGGGGGGCATGGGGAGTTATTACGAGCAGTACTTC.

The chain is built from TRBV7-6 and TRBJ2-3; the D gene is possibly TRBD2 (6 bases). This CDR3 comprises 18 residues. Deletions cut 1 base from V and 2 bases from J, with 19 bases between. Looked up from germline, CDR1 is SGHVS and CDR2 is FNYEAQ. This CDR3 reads CASSLGLGRGSITDTQYF. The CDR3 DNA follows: TGTGCCAGCAGCTTAGGATTAGGGCGGGGTTCCATCACAGATACGCAGTATTTT.

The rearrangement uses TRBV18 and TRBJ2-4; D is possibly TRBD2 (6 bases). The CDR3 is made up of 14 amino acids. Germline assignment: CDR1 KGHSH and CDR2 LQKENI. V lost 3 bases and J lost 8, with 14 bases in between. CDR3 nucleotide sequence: TGTGCCAGCTCACCTACGGGGGATCAGGACATTCAGTACTTC. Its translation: CASSPTGDQDIQYF.

The CDR3 nucleotides are TGTGCCAGCAGCTCAGAGGACAGGTACTATGGCTACACCTTC. Translating it yields CASSSEDRYYGYTF. The chain links TRBV7-9 to TRBJ1-2; 7 bases agree with TRBD1. Germline-derived CDR1 and CDR2 are SEHNR and FQNEAQ (reference sequence). This CDR3 is built from 14 residues. V trimming: 4 bases; J trimming: 3 bases; junction bases outside the gene matches: 5. Using reference TRBV7-9 and TRBJ1-2 for the parts outside the CDR3, the full variable domain is DTGVSQNPRHKITKRGQNVTFRCDPISEHNRLYWYRQTLGQGPEFLTYFQNEAQLEKSRLLSDRFSAERPKGSFSTLEIQRTEQGDSAMYLCASSSEDRYYGYTFGSGTRLTVV.

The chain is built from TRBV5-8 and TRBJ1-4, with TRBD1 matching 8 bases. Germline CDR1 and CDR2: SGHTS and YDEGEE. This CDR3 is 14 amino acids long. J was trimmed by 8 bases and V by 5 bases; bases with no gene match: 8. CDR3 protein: CASRYRQGNEKLFF. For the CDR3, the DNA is TGTGCCAGCAGGTATAGACAGGGGAACGAAAAACTGTTTTTT.

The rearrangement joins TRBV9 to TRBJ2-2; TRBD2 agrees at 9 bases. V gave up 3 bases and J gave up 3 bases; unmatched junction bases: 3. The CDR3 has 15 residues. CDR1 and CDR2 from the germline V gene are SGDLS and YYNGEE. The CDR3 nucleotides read TGTGCCAGCAGCGAGACTAGCGGATACACCGGGGAGCTGTTTTTT. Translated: CASSETSGYTGELFF.